Each of the 3 T cell receptor beta chains below was sequenced from the same sample in a study of blood T cell repertoires in COVID-19. Libraries were prepared by immunoSEQ multiplex PCR; TCRdb keeps only in-frame clonotypes and omits some of them. The sample lists around 130,000 clones; 75% to 85% were seen once. What was sequenced was peripheral blood. The origin of the receptors is a woman of 80 years or more with acute or convalescent COVID-19.

The chain has TRBV28 and TRBJ1-1; TRBD1 aligns across 7 bases. The germline V gene has CDR1 MDHEN and CDR2 SYDVKM. V shed 2 bases, J shed 5 bases, and the junction held 8 bases outside the gene matches. The CDR3 length is 15 residues. CDR3 protein: CASSLQGVFLTEAFF. The CDR3 DNA follows: TGTGCCAGCAGTTTACAGGGGGTTTTTTTGACTGAAGCTTTCTTT.

The chain combines TRBV28 with TRBJ1-6; a weak D match, TRBD1 (5 bases). CDR3 length: 14 residues. V gave up 3 bases and J gave up 10 bases, with 13 bases separating them. Per germline, CDR1 MDHEN and CDR2 SYDVKM. The CDR3 protein is CASSFPGIYSPLHF. CDR3 nucleotide sequence: TGTGCCAGCAGTTTTCCAGGGATATACTCACCCCTCCACTTT.

The V call is TRBV28, the J call TRBJ1-4, with a weak D call TRBD1 (6 bases). CDR1 and CDR2 (germline): MDHEN, SYDVKM. V gave up 8 bases and J gave up 7 bases, with 17 bases separating them. This CDR3 has 14 residues. The CDR3 DNA is TGTGCCAGCTCTGGGGGCAACCGGGGTGAAAAACTGTTTTTT. Translated: CASSGGNRGEKLFF.